This TCR beta chain was sequenced for a study of blood T cell repertoires in COVID-19. Study information: The origin of the acute and convalescent COVID-19 samples was the United States, Italy and Spain. From T cells, B-cell-depleted T cells, or PBMCs came the material, which was cDNA or gDNA.

In the original processing: Nucleated cell number was recorded as an estimate derived from reference gene primer amplification. Assay used: immunoSEQ multiplex PCR; TCRdb lists only in-frame clones, some missing. That table is the source of V, J and clone size, and D and trimming were worked out from the DNA. This table has around 160,000 clones, under 95% appearing once. Trimming took off 7 bases at V and 0 bases at J, with 8 bases between the two ends. This CDR3 has 12 residues. Germline loops: CDR1 SGDLS, CDR2 YYNGEE. The receptor was derived from a young man with acute or convalescent COVID-19. The sample was peripheral blood. This sequence joins TRBV9 and TRBJ2-7, with D perhaps matching TRBD1 (6 bases). The CDR3 sequence: CASGQSSYEQYF. CDR3 sequence (DNA): TGTGCCAGCGGACAGAGCTCCTACGAGCAGTACTTC. The whole variable domain, filled in from reference TRBV9 and TRBJ2-7, reads DSGVTQTPKHLITATGQRVTLRCSPRSGDLSVYWYQQSLDQGLQFLIQYYNGEERAKGNILERFSAQQFPDLHSELNLSSLELGDSALYFCASGQSSYEQYFGPGTRLTVT.